The 32 T cell receptor beta chains in this list originate from one sample, sequenced in a study of blood T cells in healthy people across ages. Primed by a sample-barcoded 5' primer and a J-beta primer mix, a second PCR proceeded for 7 to 11 cycles. TCRdb itself ran the 5' RACE reads through MiXCR, one entry per CDR3 protein. This sample yields approximately 800,000 distinct CDR3 sequences, of which 35% to 50% are seen a single time; less than 20% belongs to the top ten. Sequencing input: blood. The receptor source for this set is a man of 80 years or more in good health.

This clonotype has more than one count but fewer than ten. The chain is built from TRBV6-6 and TRBJ2-3; 7 bases line up with TRBD1. Germline CDR1 is MNHNY and CDR2 is SVGAGI (reference sequence). The CDR3 has 15 amino acids. V lost 2 bases to trimming and J lost 1 base; unmatched junction nucleotides: 3. The CDR3 DNA follows: TGTGCCAGCAGTTACCCAGGACAGGGCACAGATACGCAGTATTTT. Translation gives CASSYPGQGTDTQYF.

The chain links TRBV30 to TRBJ2-1; the match to TRBD1 covers 7 bases. J lost 5 bases, V lost 2 bases, and 6 bases had no gene match. This CDR3 is built from 14 residues. Germline loops: CDR1 GTSNPN, CDR2 SVGIG (reference sequence). CDR3 DNA: TGTGCCTGGAGTTCTCTGGGACAGAACAATGAGCAGTTCTTC. This sequence encodes CAWSSLGQNNEQFF.

The V call is TRBV9, the J call TRBJ2-7; 10 nucleotides agree with TRBD1. J lost 3 bases, V lost 3 bases, and 15 bases had no gene match. This CDR3 region has 18 residues. Germline values: CDR1 SGDLS, CDR2 YYNGEE. The CDR3 loop is CASSDDRGLYVVGYEQYF. CDR3 DNA: TGTGCCAGCAGCGACGACAGGGGGCTTTACGTTGTTGGCTACGAGCAGTACTTC.

In its sample, this clonotype was seen once. J is TRBJ2-5 and V is TRBV5-1; the match to TRBD1 covers 7 bases. This CDR3 is 15 amino acids long. CDR1 is SGHRS and CDR2 is YFSETQ in the germline V gene. V lost 8 bases to trimming and J lost 3 bases; unmatched junction nucleotides: 13. This chain's CDR3 is CASRSGQSTEETQYF. The CDR3 DNA reads as TGCGCCAGTAGATCGGGACAGTCGACCGAAGAGACCCAGTACTTC.

This clonotype showed up just a few times. V gene TRBV4-2 combines with J gene TRBJ1-2; D is unclear. Trimming took off 0 bases at V and 6 bases at J, with 11 bases between the two ends. This CDR3 region has 14 residues. CDR1 is LGHNA and CDR2 is YNFKEQ in the germline V gene. The CDR3 loop reads CASSQDRQVDGYTF. DNA of the CDR3: TGTGCCAGCAGCCAAGATAGGCAGGTAGATGGCTACACCTTC.

The V gene is TRBV28, the J gene TRBJ2-2, with a possible D match to TRBD2 (5 bases). The germline gives CDR1 MDHEN, CDR2 SYDVKM. There are 12 residues in the CDR3. Deletions cut 2 bases from V and 9 bases from J, with 7 bases between. The CDR3 bases are TGTGCCAGCAGTTTAAACGGGAGGGAGCTGTTTTTT. This encodes CASSLNGRELFF.

The rearrangement uses TRBV20-1 and TRBJ2-7; 7 nucleotides align to TRBD2. The germline CDR1 and CDR2 sequences are DFQATT and SNEGSKA (reference sequence). V shed 3 bases and J 3 bases; nucleotides not matched to a gene: 17. The CDR3 covers 17 residues. The CDR3 nucleotides read TGCAGTGCTAGGTCCGTTCGTAGCGGGCTACGATTCTACGAGCAGTACTTC. Protein sequence: CSARSVRSGLRFYEQYF.

The chain joins TRBV4-2 to TRBJ1-5, with 9 bases aligning to TRBD1. This CDR3 is 19 amino acids long. The junction had 13 bases not matched to a gene; V was cut back by 2 bases and J by 2 bases. Germline loops: CDR1 LGHNA, CDR2 YNFKEQ. DNA of the CDR3: TGTGCCAGCAGCCAAAATAACCCTAGGACAGGGGCTCGCAATCAGCCCCAGCATTTT. Amino acid sequence: CASSQNNPRTGARNQPQHF.

V and J are TRBV30 and TRBJ2-5; TRBD1 agrees at 9 bases. Trimming cost V 0 bases and J 4 bases; bases outside gene matches: 6. This CDR3 spans 15 amino acids. CDR1 GTSNPN and CDR2 SVGIG come from the germline V gene (reference sequence). CDR3 in amino acids: CAWSVTGQGGETQYF. CDR3 nucleotides: TGTGCCTGGAGTGTAACGGGACAGGGAGGAGAGACCCAGTACTTC.

The chain combines TRBV10-3 with TRBJ2-1; D not resolved. CDR1 ENHRY and CDR2 SYGVKD come from the germline V gene. V was shortened by 4 bases and J by 5 bases, with 12 bases between the two germline ends. This CDR3 is built from 14 residues. CDR3 sequence: CAISVPEVNNEQFF. The CDR3 DNA sequence: TGTGCCATCAGTGTACCCGAGGTCAACAATGAGCAGTTCTTC.

This clonotype was recorded many times. J is TRBJ2-1 and V is TRBV24-1; TRBD2 agrees at 8 bases. Germline CDR1 KGHDR, CDR2 SFDVKD. This CDR3 region has 18 residues. The V gene end was trimmed by 4 bases and the J gene end by 4 bases; junction bases not matched to a gene: 14. The DNA for the CDR3 is TGTGCCACCAGTGACTTGAAGGGTAGCGGGATCTCTTACAATGAGCAGTTCTTC. Its protein is CATSDLKGSGISYNEQFF.

The rearrangement links TRBV30 to TRBJ1-4; TRBD1 is a possible D gene (6 bases). This CDR3 region has 13 residues. Trimming removed 4 bases from V and 6 bases from J, with 12 bases in between. The V gene's germline CDR1 is GTSNPN and CDR2 SVGIG (reference sequence). The chain's CDR3 is CAWTRGADEKLFF. CDR3 DNA: TGTGCCTGGACCAGGGGAGCAGATGAAAAACTGTTTTTT.

This clonotype was detected many times. The chain couples TRBV2 to TRBJ1-1, with D possibly matching TRBD1 (5 bases). Germline CDR1 reads SNHLY; CDR2 reads FYNNEI. Trimming removed 1 base at V and 4 bases at J, with 13 bases between. CDR3 length equals 15 residues. CDR3 in amino acids: CASSEEAGTGTEAFF. DNA for the CDR3: TGTGCCAGCAGTGAAGAGGCAGGGACCGGCACTGAAGCTTTCTTT.

This clonotype was counted only a few times. V usage is TRBV3-1 and J usage is TRBJ2-1, with 8 bases lining up with TRBD2. Germline V gene sequence: CDR1 LGHDT, CDR2 YNNKEL (reference sequence). The CDR3 covers 14 residues. V dropped 2 bases and J dropped 6; count of bases not matched to a gene: 3. CDR3 region: CASSQTSGINEQFF. The CDR3 DNA reads as TGTGCCAGCAGCCAAACTAGCGGAATCAATGAGCAGTTCTTC.

V usage is TRBV20-1 and J usage is TRBJ2-7, with 8 positions matching TRBD2. This CDR3 region has 14 residues. V lost 6 bases and J lost 3; bases outside the gene matches: 10. The germline V gene has CDR1 DFQATT and CDR2 SNEGSKA (reference sequence). The CDR3 is CSAPPGLGFYEQYF. For the CDR3, the DNA is TGCAGTGCCCCTCCGGGACTAGGTTTCTACGAGCAGTACTTC.

This chain uses TRBV29-1 with TRBJ1-6; the match to TRBD1 covers 7 bases. V gave up 7 bases and J gave up 9 bases; unmatched junction bases: 9. In germline, CDR1 is SQVTM, CDR2 ANQGSEA. The CDR3 is made up of 13 amino acids. The CDR3 region has the DNA TGCAGCGCCAAAGAGACAGGGAGTTCACCCCTCCACTTT. Amino acid sequence: CSAKETGSSPLHF.

This clonotype appeared a few times. CDR3 in DNA: TGTGCCAGCAGTGGGGGGCGAAAGACCTACGAGCAGTACTTC. This gives the protein CASSGGRKTYEQYF. The chain uses TRBV2 and TRBJ2-7; a possible D gene is TRBD1 (6 bases). Trimming left V 4 bases short and J 2 bases short, with 12 bases between. The CDR3 runs 14 residues. Per the germline V gene, CDR1 is SNHLY and CDR2 is FYNNEI.

V and J are TRBV20-1 and TRBJ2-5; D could derive from TRBD1 or TRBD2 (6 bases each). Trimming removed 6 bases at V and 1 base at J, with 18 bases between. This CDR3 has 15 amino acids. CDR1 is DFQATT, CDR2 SNEGSKA, per germline (reference sequence). CDR3 loop: CSAPVGGPRQETQYF. CDR3 DNA: TGCAGTGCGCCTGTAGGGGGGCCGCGCCAAGAGACCCAGTACTTC.

The gene calls are TRBV3-1 and TRBJ2-3, with D possibly being TRBD2 (5 bases). V was trimmed by 8 bases and J by 0 bases, leaving 12 bases between them. The CDR3 length is 14 residues. Germline V gene data show CDR1 as LGHDT and CDR2 as YNNKEL (reference sequence). The CDR3 DNA follows: TGTGCCAGCGGTCTAGCAGTTAGCACAGATACGCAGTATTTT. Encoded protein: CASGLAVSTDTQYF.

A few counts support this clonotype. V is TRBV7-3 and J is TRBJ2-3; D not resolved. Trimming removed 5 bases from V and 9 bases from J, with 15 bases in between. The CDR3 sequence is 13 residues long. The germline gives CDR1 SGHTA, CDR2 FQGTGA. The CDR3 is CASSPRVPDTQYF. In nucleotides, the CDR3 is TGTGCCAGCAGCCCCCGGGTTCCTGACACGCAGTATTTT.

This clonotype has a single count. The genes are TRBV6-1 and TRBJ2-1, with 14 nucleotides matching TRBD2. Germline V gene sequence: CDR1 MNHNS, CDR2 SASEGT. The CDR3 is 18 residues long. Germline trimming cut 5 bases from V and 2 bases from J; bases unmatched to any gene: 8. The CDR3 bases are TGTGCCAGCAGTAGGACTAGCGGGAGGAGGGCCCCCTACAATGAGCAGTTCTTC. Translated: CASSRTSGRRAPYNEQFF.

This clonotype was seen repeatedly, ten times or more. V is TRBV5-1 and J is TRBJ2-1; TRBD1 might be the D (5 bases). The CDR3 is made up of 14 amino acids. The germline gives CDR1 SGHRS, CDR2 YFSETQ. With 0 bases removed from V and 6 bases from J, the gap between germline ends came to 10 bases. In nucleotides, the CDR3 is TGCGCCAGCAGCTTGGACAGTGGGGCCAATGAGCAGTTCTTC. This gives the protein CASSLDSGANEQFF.

This clonotype came up a few times. This chain joins TRBV20-1 and TRBJ2-7; D unclear. V lost 3 bases and J 7 bases, leaving 16 bases between the germline ends. CDR1 and CDR2 (germline): DFQATT, SNEGSKA (reference sequence). This CDR3 is built from 13 residues. In nucleotides, the CDR3 is TGCAGTGCTAGTGTCAGGTCTGGAAGGGAGCAGTACTTC. This codes for CSASVRSGREQYF.

This clonotype was observed a few times. The chain couples TRBV3-1 to TRBJ2-1; D ambiguous. CDR1 is LGHDT, CDR2 YNNKEL, per germline (reference sequence). The V end was cut by 4 bases, the J end by 10 bases, with 17 bases between. CDR3 length equals 14 residues. In nucleotides, the CDR3 is TGTGCCAGCAGCCGGGCTGGGTCGGTAGCCGAGCAGTTCTTC. Its protein product is CASSRAGSVAEQFF.

This clonotype has only one observation. V gene TRBV6-2 or TRBV6-3 combines with J gene TRBJ1-4; a possible D gene is TRBD1 (6 bases). The CDR3 sequence is 14 residues long. V was pared by 7 bases and J by 7 bases, with 16 bases between. The V gene's germline CDR1 is MNHEY and CDR2 SVGEGT. The CDR3 is CASTQEGHREKLFF. The CDR3, as DNA: TGTGCCAGCACCCAGGAGGGACACCGTGAAAAACTGTTTTTT.

The chain carries TRBV7-9 and TRBJ2-1; either TRBD1 or TRBD2 may supply D (5 bases each). This CDR3 is built from 12 residues. Germline loops: CDR1 SEHNR, CDR2 FQNEAQ (reference sequence). V dropped 5 bases and J dropped 6 bases, with 8 bases sitting between them. Here the CDR3 reads CASSRDGNEQFF. Here the CDR3 DNA reads TGTGCCAGCAGCAGGGACGGCAATGAGCAGTTCTTC.

The chain recombines TRBV4-1 with TRBJ2-7, with D possibly being TRBD2 (5 bases). The CDR3 sequence is 14 residues long. Trimming stripped 1 base from V and 2 bases from J, with 9 bases between. The germline CDR1 and CDR2 sequences are MGHRA and YSYEKL. The CDR3 region has the DNA TGCGCCAGCAGCCAAGGCGAGGGAACCTACGAGCAGTACTTC. Its translation is CASSQGEGTYEQYF.

V gene TRBV29-1 combines with J gene TRBJ2-7; tentative D call: TRBD2 (7 bases). CDR3 length equals 14 residues. V gave up 8 bases and J gave up 1 base, with 18 bases separating them. Germline V CDR1 and CDR2: SQVTM, ANQGSEA. CDR3 protein: CSPGGRERSYEQYF. The CDR3, as DNA: TGCAGCCCGGGGGGCAGGGAGAGGTCCTACGAGCAGTACTTC.

This clonotype was picked up many times. The CDR3 DNA follows: TGTGCCAGCAGCCCTACTAGCGGGAGTTTGGAGACCCAGTACTTC. Translating it yields CASSPTSGSLETQYF. V and J are TRBV7-2 and TRBJ2-5; 11 nucleotides line up with TRBD2. The CDR3 loop spans 15 amino acids. Germline trimming cut 5 bases from V and 5 bases from J; bases unmatched to any gene: 7. Germline lookup yields CDR1 SGHTA and CDR2 FQGNSA.

In its sample, this clonotype was seen a few times. V is TRBV6-6 and J is TRBJ2-3; D not certain. CDR1 is MNHNY and CDR2 is SVGAGI in the germline V gene (reference sequence). V lost 6 bases and J lost 6, with 13 bases in between. The CDR3 runs to 13 residues. The CDR3 DNA sequence: TGTGCCAGCAGGTACCCCTTTATGGATACGCAGTATTTT. Amino acids: CASRYPFMDTQYF.

This chain connects TRBV3-1 to TRBJ2-7, with D hard to call. This CDR3 is built from 16 residues. CDR1 is LGHDT, CDR2 YNNKEL, per germline (reference sequence). V was clipped by 5 bases and J by 6 bases, with 23 bases between them. CDR3: CASSLHIRLETGEQYF. The CDR3 nucleotides read TGTGCCAGCAGCTTACACATTCGACTTGAGACGGGCGAGCAGTACTTC.

This clonotype was observed a handful of times. V is TRBV5-1 and J is TRBJ1-1, with 9 bases lining up with TRBD1. Germline V gene sequence: CDR1 SGHRS, CDR2 YFSETQ. This CDR3 is 13 amino acids long. Trimming at V came to 6 bases and at J to 5 bases, leaving 5 bases not matched to a gene. CDR3 amino acids: CASIGQGMTEAFF. The CDR3 DNA is TGCGCCAGCATCGGACAGGGGATGACTGAAGCTTTCTTT.